This section outlines one T cell receptor (beta chain) sequence together with its context. Its antigen has not been determined. Nothing much larger sits one base from this clone, and base qualities are not available. The sample belongs to a study of OX40 agonist ivuxolimab in advanced cancers. At the level of the whole study: Ivuxolimab was a fully human IgG2 agonistic monoclonal antibody targeting the costimulatory receptor OX40 (CD134). Intravenous ivuxolimab was administered to patients every 2 weeks at six dose levels: 0.01, 0.1, 0.3, 1.5, 3 and 10 mg/kg. Of the approximately 50 dose-escalation patients, hepatocellular carcinoma was present in approximately 20, melanoma in around 15, renal cell carcinoma in 9 and head and neck cancer in 9. In the dose-escalation cohort, around four fifths of patients were male, and the mean age was around 60 years, with a range of about 23 to 85. Prior anti-PD-1, anti-PD-L1 or anti-CTLA-4 therapy was permitted, and approximately 41% of dose-escalation patients had received checkpoint inhibitors. Partial responses occurred in three dose-escalation patients, of whom one had hepatocellular carcinoma and two had cutaneous melanoma. Peripheral TCRbeta sequencing aimed to test whether ivuxolimab altered TCR sequence diversity and caused clonal T-cell expansion. The monotherapy dose-escalation portion (N of about 47 patients) of the phase I ivuxolimab trial is reported in the paper. The investigation overall reported the following: Partial responders in the 0.1-3.0 mg/kg groups had among the lowest normalized peripheral clonal expansion, especially among CD8+ T cells. After ivuxolimab, expanded clones were on average more numerous among CD8+ T cells than among CD4+ T cells. Low levels of normalized T-cell clonal expansion were also seen in some patients who did not respond. Clonal expansion of both CD4+ and CD8+ blood T cells was observed from baseline to week 6 at doses 0.1 to 3.0 mg/kg. The antigen specificity of the clonally expanded peripheral T cells was not determined.

Patients with a history of autoimmune disease or receiving systemic immunosuppression were excluded from the trial. In every dose cohort, peripheral blood was drawn for TCR sequencing at baseline, cycle 4 day 1, and cycle 7 day 1. Samples came from an open-label, multicenter, first-in-human phase I dose-escalation trial of ivuxolimab. Adults with locally advanced or metastatic head and neck squamous cell, hepatocellular, melanoma or renal cell carcinoma were enrolled in the trial. Before TCR sequencing, CD4+ T cells and CD8+ T cells were sorted from peripheral blood as separate populations. For sequencing of the TCRbeta CDR3 region, genomic DNA was extracted from the sorted cells. The immunoSEQ Assay was used to sequence the TCRbeta CDR3 regions. The immuneACCESS repertoire file appears here via TCRdb, limited to in-frame rearrangements. These files lack a portion of the clones; in checked studies, under half of the deficit traces to unresolved V genes, and the cause of the others is not known. The sample table lists around 15,000 clones, more than 85% of them with a count of one. Roughly 7% of the sample is taken by the ten largest.

The junction shows trimming of 2 bases on V and 0 bases on J, and the gene matches do not reach 3 bases of it. Measured from the cysteine to the phenylalanine, the CDR3 is 15 residues long. Only CDR3 DNA is held: 45 bases, read in frame from base 1. Via the germline V gene (reference sequence), CDR1 is PRHDT and CDR2 FYEKMQ. Source: CD4+ or CD8+ T cells sorted from blood, taken in a trial of the OX40 agonist ivuxolimab. The TCR comes from an adult with an advanced solid tumor such as melanoma, head and neck, liver or kidney cancer. Recombination linked TRBV13 to TRBJ2-7, with 8 bases aligning to TRBD1. The base sequence is TGTGCCAGCAGCTTATCCACAGGGGGCTCCTACGAGCAGTACTTC. Protein translation: CASSLSTGGSYEQYF.